This section outlines one T cell receptor (beta chain) sequence together with its context. What it binds is not known. It may be a read error: a sequence one base away is much more abundant. The final CDR3 position lacks the conserved phenylalanine or tryptophan, pointing to a likely read error. V dropped 10 bases and J dropped 2; count of bases not matched to a gene: 8. The V gene's germline CDR1 is MNHEY and CDR2 SVGEGT. This CDR3 region has 14 residues. This sample was taken from a study of T cell repertoires in cytomegalovirus infection. Study-level results: Dominating the ex vivo response were TCR beta clonotypes that were CMV-specific and HLA-C-restricted.

In TCRdb, the reads were re-called with MiXCR into one record per CDR3 protein. The table lists roughly 230,000 distinct CDR3 sequences, about a sixth of them singletons. The sample taken for sequencing was CD8+ T cells from PBMCs. The chain uses TRBV6-2 or TRBV6-3 and TRBJ2-7; 10 bases are a match to TRBD2. The sequence was obtained from a human donor in good health (CMV status not recorded). Some clones in this sample may be carry-over from other donors' samples. This chain's CDR3 is CATAGLAETYEQYS. CDR3 DNA: TGTGCCACCGCTGGACTAGCGGAAACCTACGAGCAGTACTCC.